These T cell receptor beta chains were read from a single sample in a study of cytomegalovirus exposure and HLA in healthy donors. Produced via immunoSEQ multiplex PCR; TCRdb's table is partial and in-frame only. Among approximately 140,000 clones listed, around 74% were seen once. Sequences were obtained from PBMCs. These receptor sequences come from a man in his fifties in good health and CMV-seropositive. The CDR3 runs from the conserved cysteine through the conserved F or W. The D gene is left open where the match is weak. Size is stated for part of the rows, as once, few or many counts, or as a class when the clone is expanded.

clone_size,d_call,v_call,j_call,cdr3_nt,cdr3_aa
-,-,TRBV5-4,TRBJ2-3,TGTGCCAGCAGCCCCCTGAGAAGTGGTCTAGCGATCTCGGATACGCAGTATTTT,CASSPLRSGLAISDTQYF
once,TRBD1,TRBV5-4,TRBJ1-6,TGTGCCAGCAGCCAAGGGACAGGGGGATCACCCCTCCACTTT,CASSQGTGGSPLHF
-,-,TRBV6-6,TRBJ1-5,TGTGCCAGCAGTTACGAGCCCCAGGGAGGCCAGCCCCAGCATTTT,CASSYEPQGGQPQHF
-,-,TRBV28,TRBJ1-1,TGTGCCAGCAGACGAACAGGGAACACTGAAGCTTTCTTT,CASRRTGNTEAFF
-,-,TRBV28,TRBJ1-2,TGTGCCAGCAGGCTAGGAGGGACGTCTAACTATGGCTACACCTTC,CASRLGGTSNYGYTF
-,-,TRBV5-1,TRBJ2-3,TGCGCCAGCAGCTTGTCCTCACGGCTAGCTAACCCCACAGATACGCAGTATTTT,CASSLSSRLANPTDTQYF
-,TRBD1,TRBV10-3,TRBJ2-7,TGTGCCACGACACAGGGGGTGAACTACGAGCAGTACTTC,CATTQGVNYEQYF
once,TRBD2,TRBV6-6,TRBJ2-7,TGTGCCAGCAGTTACCCGCGGACTAGCGAGAGCTACGAGCAGTACTTC,CASSYPRTSESYEQYF
-,-,TRBV18,TRBJ1-1,TGTGCCAGCTCACCGGAGGGCCTCGCGGAGGCTTTCTTT,CASSPEGLAEAFF
-,-,TRBV5-1,TRBJ1-6,TGCGCCAGCAGCTCGGGGGGCAATTCACCCCTCCACTTT,CASSSGGNSPLHF
-,TRBD2,TRBV5-4,TRBJ2-2,TGTGCCAGCAGTCCTATGGCGGGAGCGGGCACCGGGGAGCTGTTTTTT,CASSPMAGAGTGELFF
-,TRBD1,TRBV2,TRBJ2-7,TGTGCCAGCAGTGAGCCTGGGACAGGGAGCTACGAGCAGTACTTC,CASSEPGTGSYEQYF
-,-,TRBV27,TRBJ1-5,TGTGCCAGCAGTTTAGGAGGGCTTCTCGGGCCCCAGCATTTT,CASSLGGLLGPQHF
few,TRBD2,TRBV11-2,TRBJ2-3,TGTGCCAGCAGCTTCTCGGTTAGCGGGGTCACAGATACGCAGTATTTT,CASSFSVSGVTDTQYF
once,TRBD2,TRBV6-5,TRBJ2-7,TGTGCCAGCAGCCGGACTAGCGGGAATGAGCAGTACTTC,CASSRTSGNEQYF
-,TRBD2,TRBV5-6,TRBJ2-3,TGTGCCAGCAGCTTGAGCGGGACCGATACGCAGTATTTT,CASSLSGTDTQYF
-,TRBD1,TRBV6-6,TRBJ1-5,TGTGCCAGCAGTTACTCGACAGGGAATAGCAATCAGCCCCAGCATTTT,CASSYSTGNSNQPQHF
once,-,TRBV19,TRBJ2-2,TGTGCCTGCGGAGGGTTGAACACCGGGGAGCTGTTTTTT,CACGGLNTGELFF
once,TRBD2,TRBV9,TRBJ2-7,TGTGCCAGCAGCCCCCGAAGCGGGAGCTACGAGCAGTACTTC,CASSPRSGSYEQYF
-,-,TRBV20-1,TRBJ2-5,TGCAGTGCTGAGAGAGGAGAGACCCAGTACTTC,CSAERGETQYF
few,TRBD1,TRBV30,TRBJ1-2,TGTGCCTGGGGTGCCACACAGGGGAAGTATGGCTACACCTTC,CAWGATQGKYGYTF
-,-,TRBV9,TRBJ1-3,TGTGCCAGCAGCCCGGTATCCGGCACTAGCTCTGGAAACACCATATATTTT,CASSPVSGTSSGNTIYF
-,TRBD2,TRBV13,TRBJ2-5,TGTGCCAGCAGCTTAGGCGACCTCTGGGGAGGGCAAGAGACCCAGTACTTC,CASSLGDLWGGQETQYF
-,-,TRBV5-1,TRBJ2-7,TGCGCCAGCAGCCCAACACTGGGCGGGGAGCAGTACTTC,CASSPTLGGEQYF
few,TRBD2,TRBV18,TRBJ2-5,TGTGCCAGCTCAGGACTAGCGGGAGGCGAGACCCAGTACTTC,CASSGLAGGETQYF
-,-,TRBV11-3,TRBJ1-2,TGTGCCAGCAGCTTACCAGGGAACTATGGCTACACCTTC,CASSLPGNYGYTF
-,TRBD1,TRBV5-1,TRBJ1-1,TGCGCCAGCAGCTACAGGGGGAACACTGAAGCTTTCTTT,CASSYRGNTEAFF
-,TRBD1,TRBV27,TRBJ2-1,TGTGCCAGCAGTTTCCTAATAGGGGGCGGGCTGAATGAGCAGTTCTTC,CASSFLIGGGLNEQFF
few,TRBD1,TRBV6-1,TRBJ2-5,TGTGCCAGCAATAGGGACAGGTGGGAGACCCAGTACTTC,CASNRDRWETQYF
-,TRBD2,TRBV5-6,TRBJ2-7,TGTGCCAGCAGCCTCGGCGGGAGGAGAGTCTACGAGCAGTACTTC,CASSLGGRRVYEQYF
-,TRBD2,TRBV19,TRBJ2-1,TGTGCCAGTAGTATTCGGCTGGGTGGTAGCGGGAGAGGTGAGCAGTTCTTC,CASSIRLGGSGRGEQFF
-,-,TRBV29-1,TRBJ2-3,TGCAGCGTTGATGAGACTCAGTTGAGAGGGACAGATACGCAGTATTTT,CSVDETQLRGTDTQYF
-,-,TRBV2,TRBJ2-7,TGTGCCAGCAGTGGAGGGTTGGGCGGAACCTACGAGCAGTACTTC,CASSGGLGGTYEQYF
-,TRBD1,TRBV7-9,TRBJ2-7,TGTTCCAGCAGCTTAGACGGGGACAGAACCTACGAGCAGTACTTC,CSSSLDGDRTYEQYF
-,TRBD1,TRBV27,TRBJ2-2,TGTGCCAGCAGGTCGGACAGGGATAGCACCGGGGAGCTGTTTTTT,CASRSDRDSTGELFF
-,-,TRBV5-5,TRBJ2-3,TGTGCCAGCAGCGCGGACAGAAGGCTCACAGATACGCAGTATTTT,CASSADRRLTDTQYF
-,-,TRBV11-2,TRBJ2-7,TGTGCCAGCAGCTTAGCATCATACGAGCAGTACTTC,CASSLASYEQYF
-,TRBD2,TRBV27,TRBJ2-1,TGTGCCAGCGTTAAGCTAGCGGGAATCTATGAGCAGTTCTTC,CASVKLAGIYEQFF
once,-,TRBV5-1,TRBJ2-6,TGCGCCAGCAGCTTGAACAGGGCAGCTGCTGGGGCCAACGTCCTGACTTTC,CASSLNRAAAGANVLTF
-,TRBD1,TRBV30,TRBJ1-2,TGTGCCTGGAGTGTAACGGGGACAGGGGTAGGGGACTATGGCTACACCTTC,CAWSVTGTGVGDYGYTF